This T cell receptor (beta chain) was profiled in a study of blood T cells in healthy people across ages (dated by TCRdb to the mid-2010s). Study-level background: In model experiments, template switching captured about one uniquely barcoded TCR beta cDNA molecule for every two T cells. Using deep sequencing normalized with unique cDNA molecular identifiers, the study measured how TCR beta repertoire diversity changes with age. Using the same blood draw, the study looked at two additional independent replicas of 1 million unique cDNA reads for two donors, one aged 18 to 30 and the other aged 80 or older. Donors were grouped into four age groups: young (average roughly 15 years), middle-aged (39), aged (around 60) and long-lived (about 82). To avoid experimental bias, donors of different ages were spread randomly across the sequencing lanes.

Deletion took 4 bases off V and 3 bases off J, with a span of 19 bases between the germline ends. The CDR3, cysteine through phenylalanine, is 16 amino acids long. Only CDR3 DNA remains: 48 bases, in frame from the first base. CDR1 SGHKS and CDR2 YYEKEE are derived from the germline V gene (reference sequence). General findings and caveats noted by the study authors: Compared with the aged group, the long-lived group had more naive CD4+ T cells, fewer expanded clones and increased TCR diversity, suggesting age selection. Conclusive comparison of naive and antigen-experienced compartments was prevented by the profiling of bulk unsorted PBMCs. A strong correlation was found between observed TCR beta diversity and the percentage of naive T cells measured by flow cytometry. Estimates of total diversity from one million sequenced T cells were regarded as lower bounds and underestimates. The CMV infection status of donors was not known, potentially confounding age-related changes in expanded clonotypes. As age increased, observed TCR beta diversity per million T cells dropped in a roughly linear way, and a significant reduction was already evident by age roughly 40.

The method behind the library was 5' RACE. Instrument on record: Illumina HiSeq 2500. A second PCR of about 6 to 12 cycles was run with a J-beta primer mix and a sample-barcoded 5' primer. A template-switch 5' adaptor carrying 12 random nucleotides introduced a unique molecular identifier onto each TCR beta cDNA molecule. Each sample yielded at least 3 million CDR3-containing paired-end reads. All of the RNA was converted into first-strand cDNA using the Mint cDNA synthesis kit, with a TRBC-specific oligonucleotide serving as the primer. All cDNA was treated with uracil-DNA glycosylase and then went through a first 18-cycle PCR with the universal primers M1SS and BC2_uni_R. Under the source paper's analysis protocol: Each sample was normalized by randomly selecting 1 million high-quality reads, each carrying a distinct molecular identifier. Instead of being binned into consensus sequences, reads with shared molecular identifiers were discarded. MiTCR, with a Q25 quality threshold and the strictest error-elimination algorithm, was used for CDR3 identification, clonotype clustering and error correction. A nonparametric unseen species model using Euler transformation provided a lower-bound estimate of total TCR beta diversity. The public reads were quality trimmed at Q25 with fastp and then assembled into clones with MiXCR by TCRdb, keeping productive beta chains. Here each entry gathers all rows of one CDR3 protein and keeps the most common genes and DNA. TCRdb assigned the V and J calls; the authors' analysis was not used. The sample table shows under 850,000 distinct CDR3 sequences, and around 36% are seen once. The ten largest clonotypes hold 13% of the sample.

The approximately 41 donors, aged 6 to 90 years, were systemically healthy Caucasian individuals from Russia. Approximately 10 milliliters of peripheral blood were collected from each donor into EDTA-treated Vacutainer tubes. Ficoll-Paque density-gradient centrifugation was used to isolate PBMCs, with at least 6 million per sample. Total RNA, at least 6 micrograms per sample, was extracted from PBMCs with Trizol reagent. Naive CD45RAhigh/CD27high T cell percentages were measured by flow cytometry on a PBMC aliquot from every donor. Notes on this clonotype: The specificity of this receptor is unknown. No qualities accompany the bases; no much larger clone lies one base away.

This TCR was recovered from a young man in good health. Sequencing was carried out using blood. The sequence joins TRBV5-5 to TRBJ2-5; D gene: possibly TRBD2, on 5 matching bases. This receptor has the CDR3 CASSPEGQVGEETQYF. The DNA sequence follows: TGTGCCAGCAGCCCCGAGGGTCAGGTCGGGGAAGAGACCCAGTACTTC.